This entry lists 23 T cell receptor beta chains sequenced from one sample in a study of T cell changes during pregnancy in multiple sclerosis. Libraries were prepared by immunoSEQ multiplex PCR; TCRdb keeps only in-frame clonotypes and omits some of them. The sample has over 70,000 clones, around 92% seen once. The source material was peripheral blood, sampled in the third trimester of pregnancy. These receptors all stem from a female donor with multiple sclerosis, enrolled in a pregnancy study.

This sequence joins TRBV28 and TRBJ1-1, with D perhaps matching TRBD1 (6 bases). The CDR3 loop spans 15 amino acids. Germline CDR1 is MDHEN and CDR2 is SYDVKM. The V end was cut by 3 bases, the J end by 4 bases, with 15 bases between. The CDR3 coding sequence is TGTGCCAGCAGTTTCCCAGGGGAGGGTGTCACTGAAGCTTTCTTT. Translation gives CASSFPGEGVTEAFF.

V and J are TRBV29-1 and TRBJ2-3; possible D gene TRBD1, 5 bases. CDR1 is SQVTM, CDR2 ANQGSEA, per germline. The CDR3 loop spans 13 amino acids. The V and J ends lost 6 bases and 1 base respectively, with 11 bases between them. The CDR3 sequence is CSVPGWGTDTQYF. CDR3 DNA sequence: TGCAGCGTCCCAGGGTGGGGCACAGATACGCAGTATTTT.

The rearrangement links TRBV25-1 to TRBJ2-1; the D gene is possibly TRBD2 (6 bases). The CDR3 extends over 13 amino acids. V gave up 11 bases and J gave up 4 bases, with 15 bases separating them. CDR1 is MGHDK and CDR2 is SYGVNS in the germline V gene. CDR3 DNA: TGTGCCGTCGGGCGGGACGCTTACAATGAGCAGTTCTTC. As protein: CAVGRDAYNEQFF.

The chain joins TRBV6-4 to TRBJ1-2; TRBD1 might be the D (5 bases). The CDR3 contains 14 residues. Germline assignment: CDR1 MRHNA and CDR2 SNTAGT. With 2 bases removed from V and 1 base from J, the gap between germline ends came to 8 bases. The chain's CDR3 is CASSDGDSNYGYTF. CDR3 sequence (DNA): TGTGCCAGCAGTGACGGAGACAGTAACTATGGCTACACCTTC.

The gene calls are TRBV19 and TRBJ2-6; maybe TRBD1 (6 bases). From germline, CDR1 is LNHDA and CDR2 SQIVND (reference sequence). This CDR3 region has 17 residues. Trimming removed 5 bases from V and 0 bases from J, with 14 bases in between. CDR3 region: CASSLSSRGSGANVLTF. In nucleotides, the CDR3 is TGTGCCAGTAGTCTTTCTTCCAGGGGCTCTGGGGCCAACGTCCTGACTTTC.

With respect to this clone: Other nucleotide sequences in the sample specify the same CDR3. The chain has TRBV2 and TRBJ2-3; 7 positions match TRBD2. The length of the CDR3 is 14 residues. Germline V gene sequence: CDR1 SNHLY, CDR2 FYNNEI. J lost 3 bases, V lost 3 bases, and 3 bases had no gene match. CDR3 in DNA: TGTGCCAGCAGTGAGGGAGGGAGGACAGATACGCAGTATTTT. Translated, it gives CASSEGGRTDTQYF.

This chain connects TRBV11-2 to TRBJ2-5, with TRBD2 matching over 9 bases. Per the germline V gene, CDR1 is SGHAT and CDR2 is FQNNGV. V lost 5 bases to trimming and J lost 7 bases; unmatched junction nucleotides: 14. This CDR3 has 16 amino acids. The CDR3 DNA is TGTGCCAGCAGCCCACATTTGGCGGGAGGGTCAGGGACCCAGTACTTC. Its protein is CASSPHLAGGSGTQYF. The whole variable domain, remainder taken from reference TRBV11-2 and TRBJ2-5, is EAGVAQSPRYKIIEKRQSVAFWCNPISGHATLYWYQQILGQGPKLLIQFQNNGVVDDSQLPKDRFSAERLKGVDSTLKIQPAKLEDSAVYLCASSPHLAGGSGTQYFGPGTRLLVL.

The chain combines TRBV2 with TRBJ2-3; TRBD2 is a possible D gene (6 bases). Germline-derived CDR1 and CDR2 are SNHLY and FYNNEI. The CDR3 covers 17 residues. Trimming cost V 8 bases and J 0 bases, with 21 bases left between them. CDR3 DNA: TGTGCCAGCGACCACGGGTTGGGCGGGATCAGCACAGATACGCAGTATTTT. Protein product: CASDHGLGGISTDTQYF.

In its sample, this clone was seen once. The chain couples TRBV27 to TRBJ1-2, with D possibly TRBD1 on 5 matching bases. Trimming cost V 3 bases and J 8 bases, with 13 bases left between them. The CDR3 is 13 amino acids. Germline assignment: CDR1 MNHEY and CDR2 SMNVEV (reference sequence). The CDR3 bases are TGTGCCAGCAGTTTTTCAGGGCGCGGCGGCTACACCTTC. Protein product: CASSFSGRGGYTF.

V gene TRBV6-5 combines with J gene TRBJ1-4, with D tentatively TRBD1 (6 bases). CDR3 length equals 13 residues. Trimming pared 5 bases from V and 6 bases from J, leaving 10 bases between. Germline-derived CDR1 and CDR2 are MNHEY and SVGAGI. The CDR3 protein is CASSQTGYEKLFF. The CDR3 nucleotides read TGTGCCAGCAGTCAAACAGGGTATGAAAAACTGTTTTTT.

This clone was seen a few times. As DNA, the CDR3 is TGTGCCAGCAGGAGGGAGGGCCGGAAGACCCAGTACTTC. This codes for CASRREGRKTQYF. The gene calls are TRBV28 and TRBJ2-5, with 7 bases aligning to TRBD2. The junction had 7 bases not matched to a gene; V was cut back by 6 bases and J by 6 bases. Germline-derived CDR1 and CDR2 are MDHEN and SYDVKM. CDR3 length: 13 amino acids.

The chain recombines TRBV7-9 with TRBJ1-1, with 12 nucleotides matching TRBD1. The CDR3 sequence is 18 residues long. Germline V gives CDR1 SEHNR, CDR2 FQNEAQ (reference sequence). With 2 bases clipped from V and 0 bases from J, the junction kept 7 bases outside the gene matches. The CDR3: CASSLIGTGGLMNTEAFF. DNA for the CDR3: TGTGCCAGCAGCTTAATAGGGACAGGGGGCCTCATGAACACTGAAGCTTTCTTT.

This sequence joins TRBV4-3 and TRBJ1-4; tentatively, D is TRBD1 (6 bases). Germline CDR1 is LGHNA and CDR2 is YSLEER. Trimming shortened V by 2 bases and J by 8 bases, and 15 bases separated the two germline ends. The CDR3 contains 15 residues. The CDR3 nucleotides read TGCGCCAGCAGCCAATCTACAGGGCCCGACGAAAAACTGTTTTTT. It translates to CASSQSTGPDEKLFF.

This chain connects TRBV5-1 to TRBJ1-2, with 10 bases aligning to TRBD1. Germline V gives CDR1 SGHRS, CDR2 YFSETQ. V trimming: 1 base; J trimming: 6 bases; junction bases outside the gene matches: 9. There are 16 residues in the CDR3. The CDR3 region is CASSLNSGQGGDGYTF. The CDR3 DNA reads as TGCGCCAGCAGCTTGAATTCAGGACAGGGGGGTGATGGCTACACCTTC.

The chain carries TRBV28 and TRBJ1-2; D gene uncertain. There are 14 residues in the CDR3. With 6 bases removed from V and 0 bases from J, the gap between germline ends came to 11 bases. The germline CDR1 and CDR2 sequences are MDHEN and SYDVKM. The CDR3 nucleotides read TGTGCCAGCAGAGCGGCCCCACCTAACTATGGCTACACCTTC. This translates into CASRAAPPNYGYTF.

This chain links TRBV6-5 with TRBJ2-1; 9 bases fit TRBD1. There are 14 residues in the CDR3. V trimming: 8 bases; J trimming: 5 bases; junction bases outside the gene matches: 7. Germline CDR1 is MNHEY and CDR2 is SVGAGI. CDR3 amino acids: CASGGDRANNEQFF. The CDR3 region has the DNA TGTGCCAGCGGAGGGGACAGGGCCAACAATGAGCAGTTCTTC.

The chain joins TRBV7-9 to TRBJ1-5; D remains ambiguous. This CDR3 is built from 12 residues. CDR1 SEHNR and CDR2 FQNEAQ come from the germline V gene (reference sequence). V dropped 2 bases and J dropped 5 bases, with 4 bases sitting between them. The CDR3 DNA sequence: TGTGCCAGCAGCTTACCAGATCAGCCCCAGCATTTT. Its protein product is CASSLPDQPQHF.

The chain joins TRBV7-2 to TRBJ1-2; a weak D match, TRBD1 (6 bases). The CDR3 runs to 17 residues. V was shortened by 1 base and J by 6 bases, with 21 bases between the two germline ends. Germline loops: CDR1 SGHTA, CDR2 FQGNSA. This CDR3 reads CASSLGTVSSRGHGYTF. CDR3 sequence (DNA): TGTGCCAGCAGCTTAGGTACCGTATCGAGCAGGGGCCATGGCTACACCTTC.

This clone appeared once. The CDR3 here is CASSRASGRLSGELFF. In DNA, the CDR3 is TGTGCCAGTAGTAGAGCTAGCGGGAGGCTCTCCGGGGAGCTGTTTTTT. The gene calls are TRBV19 and TRBJ2-2; 11 nucleotides match TRBD2. This CDR3 contains 16 residues. Germline CDR1 and CDR2: LNHDA and SQIVND (reference sequence). V lost 4 bases, J lost 6 bases, and 7 bases stayed unmatched.

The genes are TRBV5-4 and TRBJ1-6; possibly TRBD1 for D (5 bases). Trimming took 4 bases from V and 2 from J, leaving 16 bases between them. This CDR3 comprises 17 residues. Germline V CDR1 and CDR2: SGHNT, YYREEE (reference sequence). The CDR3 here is CASSTPGRGTYNSPLHF. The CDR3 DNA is TGTGCCAGCAGCACCCCCGGGCGGGGGACCTATAATTCACCCCTCCACTTT. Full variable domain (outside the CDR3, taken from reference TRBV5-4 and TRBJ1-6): ETGVTQSPTHLIKTRGQQVTLRCSSQSGHNTVSWYQQALGQGPQFIFQYYREEENGRGNFPPRFSGLQFPNYSSELNVNALELDDSALYLCASSTPGRGTYNSPLHFGNGTRLTVT.

The CDR3 nucleotides are TGTGCCTGGATCCTGGGACAGGGACCCGGTTCCATATATTTT. Translation: CAWILGQGPGSIYF. This chain uses TRBV30 with TRBJ1-3, with TRBD1 matching over 9 bases. CDR3 length equals 14 residues. With 4 bases clipped from V and 11 bases from J, the junction kept 12 bases outside the gene matches. Germline lookup yields CDR1 GTSNPN and CDR2 SVGIG (reference sequence).

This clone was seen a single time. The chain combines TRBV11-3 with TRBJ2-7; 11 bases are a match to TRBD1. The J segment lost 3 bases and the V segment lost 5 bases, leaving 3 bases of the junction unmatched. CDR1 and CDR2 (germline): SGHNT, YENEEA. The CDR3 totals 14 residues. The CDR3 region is CASSPGTGGYEQYF. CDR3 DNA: TGTGCCAGCAGCCCCGGGACAGGGGGCTACGAGCAGTACTTC.

In DNA, the CDR3 is TGCAGCGTTCTAACCGTCAACACTGAAGCTTTCTTT. Translation gives CSVLTVNTEAFF. The chain links TRBV29-1 to TRBJ1-1; D gene uncertain. The CDR3 runs to 12 residues. V was trimmed by 5 bases and J by 2 bases, leaving 9 bases between them. Germline loops: CDR1 SQVTM, CDR2 ANQGSEA.